This T cell receptor beta chain was identified in a study of cytomegalovirus exposure and HLA in healthy donors. With regard to this clone: What it binds is not known.

Primers: 60 Vbeta forward and 13 Jbeta reverse. TCRdb's copy holds only in-frame clones and misses some; the assay was immunoSEQ multiplex PCR. The sample includes about 120,000 clones, more than 60% of them seen just once. Study-wide results and caveats: Being indistinguishable, some V segments were excluded, TRBV6-2 and TRBV6-3 among them.

Between the trimmed V and J ends, which lost 0 bases and 7 bases, there was a span of 4 bases. CDR3 length: 12 amino acids. CDR1 is SGHVS and CDR2 is FNYEAQ in the germline V gene. The sample comprised PBMCs. The V gene is TRBV7-6, the J gene TRBJ2-1, with D unresolved. This sequence originates from a man aged 25-45 years in good health and CMV-seronegative. CDR3 residues: CASSLAYNEQFF. The DNA for the CDR3 is TGTGCCAGCAGCTTAGCGTATAATGAGCAGTTCTTC.